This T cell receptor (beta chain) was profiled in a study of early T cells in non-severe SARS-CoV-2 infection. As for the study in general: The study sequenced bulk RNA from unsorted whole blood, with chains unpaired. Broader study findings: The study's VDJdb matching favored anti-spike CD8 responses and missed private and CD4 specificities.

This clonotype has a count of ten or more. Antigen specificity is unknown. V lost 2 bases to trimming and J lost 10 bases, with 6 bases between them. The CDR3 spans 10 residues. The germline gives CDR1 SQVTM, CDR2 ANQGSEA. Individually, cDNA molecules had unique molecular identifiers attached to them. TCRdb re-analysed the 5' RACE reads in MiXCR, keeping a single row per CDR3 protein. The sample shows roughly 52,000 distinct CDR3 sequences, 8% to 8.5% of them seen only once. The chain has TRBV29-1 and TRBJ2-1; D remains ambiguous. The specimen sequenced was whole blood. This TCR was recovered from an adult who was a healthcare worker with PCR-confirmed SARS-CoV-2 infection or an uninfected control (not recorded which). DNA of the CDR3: TGCAGCGTTGAACAGGTGGAGCAGTTCTTC. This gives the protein CSVEQVEQFF.